These 31 T cell receptor beta chains were all obtained from the same sample, sequenced in a study of HIV-infected patients and healthy controls. Alpha and beta constant-region primers primed reverse transcription of 500 to 550 ng RNA. Separate chain-specific third strand synthesis with multiplexing indices produced the alpha and beta libraries. Via MiXCR, TCRdb re-called the 5' RACE reads, giving one row per CDR3 protein. Here the sample spans around 4,400 distinct CDR3 sequences, around 7.8% being singletons. All unsorted peripheral T cells were captured because whole blood was used without fractionation. Here the sequenced sample was blood, taken before antiretroviral therapy. These receptors were obtained from an adult with HIV infection.

This clonotype has just a few counts. J is TRBJ1-5 and V is TRBV6-1, with 9 bases identical to TRBD1. CDR1 and CDR2 from the germline V gene are MNHNS and SASEGT. The CDR3 loop spans 16 amino acids. The V and J ends lost 7 bases and 4 bases, in that order; junction bases with no gene match: 11. The CDR3 spells CASKGTGSIVNQPQHF. The CDR3 DNA follows: TGTGCCAGCAAGGGGACAGGGTCCATTGTGAATCAGCCCCAGCATTTT.

This clonotype is labeled as medium-sized. The J gene is TRBJ2-1, the V gene TRBV5-1; TRBD1 matches 8 bases. The CDR3 contains 16 residues. V dropped 4 bases and J dropped 7; count of bases not matched to a gene: 13. Germline CDR1 and CDR2: SGHRS and YFSETQ. The CDR3 sequence: CASSPTLRTGINEQFF. CDR3 sequence (DNA): TGCGCCAGCAGCCCAACCCTCCGGACAGGGATTAATGAGCAGTTCTTC.

Comments on this clonotype: It may be a read error: a sequence one base away is much more abundant. The V and J genes are TRBV30 and TRBJ1-3; D possibly corresponds to TRBD1 (6 bases). The CDR3 is made up of 15 amino acids. Germline CDR1 reads GTSNPN; CDR2 reads SVGIG (reference sequence). DNA of the CDR3: TGTGGCTGGAGTGCGGACAGTCTCTCTGGAAACACCATATATTTT. This encodes CGWSADSLSGNTIYF.

This clonotype has ten or more counts. CDR3 region: CAISEGGDGNQPQHF. The CDR3 nucleotides read TGTGCCATCAGTGAGGGAGGGGATGGCAATCAGCCCCAGCATTTT. The chain links TRBV10-3 to TRBJ1-5; D possibly corresponds to TRBD1 (5 bases). CDR1 and CDR2 (germline): ENHRY, SYGVKD. V lost 2 bases to trimming and J lost 2 bases, with 10 bases between them. The CDR3 covers 15 residues.

The chain is built from TRBV11-2 and TRBJ1-1; 8 bases match TRBD1. Germline V CDR1 and CDR2: SGHAT, FQNNGV. This CDR3 has 13 amino acids. V gave up 5 bases and J gave up 11 bases; unmatched junction bases: 10. In DNA form, the CDR3 reads TGTGCCAGCAGCGCCGACGGACAGGGTCGGGCTTTCTTT. Its protein is CASSADGQGRAFF.

This clonotype has a count of ten or more. The chain is built from TRBV4-1 and TRBJ1-4; 7 positions match TRBD1. The CDR3 is 16 amino acids. Per the germline V gene, CDR1 is MGHRA and CDR2 is YSYEKL. J was trimmed by 0 bases and V by 4 bases; bases with no gene match: 5. CDR3 DNA: TGCGCCAGCAGCCCCGGACAGGCGGCAACTAATGAAAAACTGTTTTTT. It encodes CASSPGQAATNEKLFF.

This rearrangement joins TRBV6-5 to TRBJ1-4; D ambiguous. Germline assignment: CDR1 MNHEY and CDR2 SVGAGI. The CDR3 runs 14 residues. V lost 5 bases and J 4 bases, leaving 11 bases between the germline ends. The CDR3 sequence is CASSNREYNEKLFF. The CDR3 coding sequence is TGTGCCAGCAGTAACCGGGAATATAATGAAAAACTGTTTTTT.

V usage is TRBV20-1 and J usage is TRBJ1-2; perhaps TRBD1 as D (6 bases). Germline values: CDR1 DFQATT, CDR2 SNEGSKA (reference sequence). The CDR3 length is 12 residues. V lost 3 bases and J lost 4, with 9 bases in between. CDR3 nucleotide sequence: TGCAGTGCTAGCACCAGGGGCTATGGCTACACCTTC. It is translated as CSASTRGYGYTF.

This clonotype has at least ten counts. The rearrangement links TRBV11-2 to TRBJ2-5; D is perhaps TRBD1 (5 bases). This CDR3 spans 11 amino acids. V gave up 5 bases and J gave up 7 bases, with 8 bases separating them. Germline-derived CDR1 and CDR2 are SGHAT and FQNNGV. The CDR3 DNA follows: TGTGCCAGCAGCCCTGGGGCGACCCAGTACTTC. Its translation is CASSPGATQYF.

This clonotype has at least ten counts. J is TRBJ1-1 and V is TRBV6-6; no firm D call. Trimming took 5 bases from V and 7 from J, leaving 17 bases between them. The CDR3 runs to 14 residues. Germline-derived CDR1 and CDR2 are MNHNY and SVGAGI (reference sequence). CDR3 sequence reads: CASSPSFSEGEAFF. CDR3 sequence (DNA): TGTGCCAGCAGTCCGTCCTTCTCGGAGGGTGAAGCTTTCTTT.

Within the sample, this clonotype is medium-sized (0.01 to 0.1%). The V gene is TRBV5-8, the J gene TRBJ1-4, with a possible D match to TRBD1 (5 bases). Trimming stripped 1 base from V and 2 bases from J, with 15 bases between. CDR1 SGHTS and CDR2 YDEGEE come from the germline V gene. The CDR3 sequence is 17 residues long. CDR3 protein: CASSLNGAAATNEKLFF. Here the CDR3 DNA reads TGTGCCAGCAGCTTGAATGGGGCAGCCGCCACTAATGAAAAACTGTTTTTT.

V usage is TRBV30 and J usage is TRBJ2-6, with unresolved D. This CDR3 region has 15 residues. V shed 0 bases and J shed 4 bases, with 10 bases lying between them. The germline V gene encodes CDR1 GTSNPN and CDR2 SVGIG (reference sequence). CDR3 DNA: TGTGCCTGGAGTGTGAAGGGTACAGGGGCCAACGTCCTGACTTTC. Translated: CAWSVKGTGANVLTF. Full variable domain (rest looked up from reference TRBV30 and TRBJ2-6): SQTIHQWPATLVQPVGSPLSLECTVEGTSNPNLYWYRQAAGRGLQLLFYSVGIGQISSEVPQNLSASRPQDRQFILSSKKLLLSDSGFYLCAWSVKGTGANVLTFGAGSRLTVL.

This clonotype is large (0.1 to 1%) by share. V usage is TRBV7-2 and J usage is TRBJ2-3; a possible D gene is TRBD1 (6 bases). The germline V gene has CDR1 SGHTA and CDR2 FQGNSA. The CDR3 contains 15 residues. V was cut by 2 bases and J by 0 bases, with 9 bases left in between. The DNA for the CDR3 is TGTGCCAGCAGCTTACAGGGGATAAGCACAGATACGCAGTATTTT. Translation: CASSLQGISTDTQYF.

This clonotype was observed many times. The chain combines TRBV9 with TRBJ1-6; no reliable D call. There are 14 residues in the CDR3. The ends were cut back, 4 bases at V and 8 bases at J, with 13 bases in the middle. Germline CDR1 reads SGDLS; CDR2 reads YYNGEE. The CDR3 DNA reads TGTGCCAGCAGCCTCGACACCTTTTATTCACCCCTCCACTTT. Translating gives CASSLDTFYSPLHF.

The rearrangement links TRBV5-6 to TRBJ1-1; D is uncertain. Germline V CDR1 and CDR2: SGHDT, YYEEEE. The CDR3 sequence is 16 residues long. The ends were cut back, 0 bases at V and 0 bases at J, with 12 bases in the middle. The CDR3 protein is CASSLEGRRMNTEAFF. CDR3 bases: TGTGCCAGCAGCTTGGAGGGTAGGCGAATGAACACTGAAGCTTTCTTT.

This clonotype is termed medium-sized. CDR3 sequence reads: CSVEEGSGNPHEQFF. The CDR3 DNA follows: TGCAGCGTTGAAGAGGGTTCAGGGAACCCACATGAGCAGTTCTTC. The chain links TRBV29-1 to TRBJ2-1; TRBD1 is a possible D gene (5 bases). Germline V gene lookup returns CDR1 SQVTM and CDR2 ANQGSEA. Trimming removed 0 bases at V and 8 bases at J, with 17 bases between. The length of the CDR3 is 15 residues.

This clonotype was seen more than once but under ten times. The chain is built from TRBV20-1 and TRBJ2-5; D possibly matches TRBD1 or TRBD2 (6 bases each). Germline V gives CDR1 DFQATT, CDR2 SNEGSKA (reference sequence). Trimming took 3 bases from V and 4 from J, leaving 18 bases between them. This CDR3 spans 15 amino acids. The CDR3 region has the DNA TGCAGTGCTAGCTACGGGGGCGTGGGGAGAGAGACCCAGTACTTC. Protein product: CSASYGGVGRETQYF.

The rearrangement links TRBV5-6 to TRBJ2-1, with 10 bases aligning to TRBD2. There are 16 residues in the CDR3. CDR1 SGHDT and CDR2 YYEEEE come from the germline V gene. V was clipped by 1 base and J by 5 bases; unmatched bases: 6. The CDR3 DNA sequence: TGTGCCAGCAGCTTGCCTGGACTAGCGGACCACAATGAGCAGTTCTTC. This translates into CASSLPGLADHNEQFF.

V usage is TRBV7-6 and J usage is TRBJ2-2; 10 bases map to TRBD2. The ends lost 5 bases at V and 1 base at J; junction bases unmatched: 4. Germline CDR1 SGHVS, CDR2 FNYEAQ. The CDR3 is 16 residues long. Here the CDR3 reads CASSPVAGGNTGELFF. The CDR3 DNA reads TGTGCCAGCAGCCCAGTAGCGGGGGGGAACACCGGGGAGCTGTTTTTT.

Within the sample, this clonotype is medium-sized. This chain connects TRBV24-1 to TRBJ2-7; D is unresolved. The CDR3 runs 12 residues. From germline, CDR1 is KGHDR and CDR2 SFDVKD. Trimming removed 4 bases at V and 4 bases at J, with 7 bases between. Written as DNA, the CDR3 is TGTGCCACCAGTGACACCAATTACGAGCAGTACTTC. Protein sequence: CATSDTNYEQYF.

This clonotype ranks as medium-sized (0.01 to 0.1%). The rearrangement links TRBV19 to TRBJ2-1; 8 nucleotides line up with TRBD2. Losses at the gene ends were 5 bases for V and 4 bases for J; bases not matched to a gene: 10. Germline V gene sequence: CDR1 LNHDA, CDR2 SQIVND (reference sequence). The CDR3 totals 16 residues. The CDR3 DNA reads TGTGCCAGTAGTTTACCCAGCGGGAGAGGTTACAATGAGCAGTTCTTC. This encodes CASSLPSGRGYNEQFF.

This clonotype was observed at least ten times. This rearrangement joins TRBV11-2 to TRBJ2-3; D possibly corresponds to TRBD2 (5 bases). Germline lookup yields CDR1 SGHAT and CDR2 FQNNGV. The CDR3 is 14 residues long. The ends were cut back, 2 bases at V and 1 base at J, with 7 bases in the middle. As DNA, the CDR3 is TGTGCCAGCAGCTTACCGGAGGGCACAGATACGCAGTATTTT. Translating gives CASSLPEGTDTQYF.

By proportion, this clonotype is hyperexpanded. The chain recombines TRBV29-1 with TRBJ1-2; 7 positions match TRBD1. The germline V gene has CDR1 SQVTM and CDR2 ANQGSEA. V shed 7 bases and J 4 bases; nucleotides not matched to a gene: 9. The CDR3 extends over 13 amino acids. The DNA of the CDR3 is TGCAGCGCAACCGGGACAGTGATCTATGGCTACACCTTC. Amino acid sequence: CSATGTVIYGYTF.

This clonotype was seen many times. The chain is built from TRBV20-1 and TRBJ1-2; no clear D gene. This CDR3 spans 13 amino acids. Trimming cost V 2 bases and J 7 bases, with 14 bases left between them. The germline V gene has CDR1 DFQATT and CDR2 SNEGSKA (reference sequence). CDR3 bases: TGCAGTGCTAGAACCCTGGGAATAGGTGGCTACACCTTC. Translation gives CSARTLGIGGYTF.

This clonotype was observed at least ten times. V and J are TRBV7-2 and TRBJ2-3; 11 positions match TRBD2. CDR1 is SGHTA and CDR2 is FQGNSA in the germline V gene. V dropped 1 base and J dropped 3; count of bases not matched to a gene: 3. The CDR3 loop spans 16 amino acids. In DNA, the CDR3 is TGTGCCAGCAGCTTAGGACTAGCGGGGCCGACAGATACGCAGTATTTT. Amino acids: CASSLGLAGPTDTQYF.

This clonotype is medium-sized by share. CDR3 protein: CASSLAGGPGEQYF. The CDR3 DNA sequence: TGTGCCAGCAGCTTAGCGGGAGGGCCCGGCGAGCAGTACTTC. The chain combines TRBV7-2 with TRBJ2-7; 7 positions match TRBD2. V lost 0 bases, J lost 6 bases, and 5 bases stayed unmatched. Germline V gives CDR1 SGHTA, CDR2 FQGNSA. This CDR3 contains 14 residues.

This clonotype is medium-sized by share. The CDR3 protein is CASSSLSSYNEQFF. In DNA form, the CDR3 reads TGTGCCAGTAGTTCTCTGAGCTCCTACAATGAGCAGTTCTTC. This sequence joins TRBV19 and TRBJ2-1; D remains unclear. Deletions cut 5 bases from V and 0 bases from J, with 8 bases between. This CDR3 is built from 14 residues. CDR1 is LNHDA and CDR2 is SQIVND in the germline V gene (reference sequence).

About this clonotype: A read error may account for a junction end that differs from germline. This chain uses TRBV7-7 with TRBJ2-1; D may be TRBD2 (7 bases). The CDR3 extends over 15 amino acids. Germline-derived CDR1 and CDR2 are SSHAT and FNYEAQ (reference sequence). This CDR3 is CASSRGGAGTNEQFF. The DNA for the CDR3 is TGTGCTAGCAGCCGAGGGGGGGCAGGAACGAATGAGCAGTTCTTC. Variable domain in full (rest from reference TRBV7-7 and TRBJ2-1): GAGVSQSPRYKVTKRGQDVTLRCDPISSHATLYWYQQALGQGPEFLTYFNYEAQPDKSGLPSDRFSAERPEGSISTLTIQRTEQRDSAMYRCASSRGGAGTNEQFFGPGTRLTVL.

In its sample, this clonotype was seen many times. The V gene is TRBV2, the J gene TRBJ2-6, with 7 positions matching TRBD1. V shed 7 bases and J 0 bases; nucleotides not matched to a gene: 6. This CDR3 has 16 amino acids. The germline V gene encodes CDR1 SNHLY and CDR2 FYNNEI. This CDR3 reads CASKPGQRSGANVLTF. CDR3 DNA: TGTGCCAGCAAACCGGGACAGCGCTCTGGGGCCAACGTCCTGACTTTC.

This clonotype is medium-sized within its sample. The chain uses TRBV2 and TRBJ2-1; 12 bases are a match to TRBD1. There are 17 residues in the CDR3. From germline, CDR1 is SNHLY and CDR2 FYNNEI. Germline trimming cut 1 base from V and 7 bases from J; bases unmatched to any gene: 8. Written as DNA, the CDR3 is TGTGCCAGCAGTGAAGAGGGGACAGGGGGCGCGGAGAATGAGCAGTTCTTC. This codes for CASSEEGTGGAENEQFF.

This clonotype was observed at least ten times. The V call is TRBV29-1, the J call TRBJ2-1, with D maybe TRBD2 (5 bases). V dropped 5 bases and J dropped 2 bases, with 16 bases sitting between them. From germline, CDR1 is SQVTM and CDR2 ANQGSEA. The CDR3 spans 15 residues. CDR3 sequence: CSVLLRARPYNEQFF. The DNA for the CDR3 is TGCAGCGTTTTATTGCGGGCAAGACCCTACAATGAGCAGTTCTTC.